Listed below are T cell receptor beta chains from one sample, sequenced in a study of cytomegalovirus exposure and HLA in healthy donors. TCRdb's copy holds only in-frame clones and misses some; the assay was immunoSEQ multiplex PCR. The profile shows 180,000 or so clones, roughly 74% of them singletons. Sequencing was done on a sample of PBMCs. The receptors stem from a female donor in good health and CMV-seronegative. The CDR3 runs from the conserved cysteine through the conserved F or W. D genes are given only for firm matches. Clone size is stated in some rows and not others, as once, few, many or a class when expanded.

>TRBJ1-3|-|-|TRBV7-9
CASSSGLVSGNTIYF
TGTGCCAGCAGCTCAGGATTGGTCTCTGGAAACACCATATATTTT
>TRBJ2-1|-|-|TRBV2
CASSDLYNEQFF
TGTGCCAGCAGTGACTTATACAATGAGCAGTTCTTC
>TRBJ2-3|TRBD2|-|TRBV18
CASSLNLAGAGTDTQYF
TGTGCCAGCTCCCTCAACCTAGCGGGAGCGGGGACAGATACGCAGTATTTT
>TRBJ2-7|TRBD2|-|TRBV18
CASSPGSGPTYEQYF
TGTGCCAGCTCACCAGGTAGCGGGCCTACCTACGAGCAGTACTTC
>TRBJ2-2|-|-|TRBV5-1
CASSLARGGPGELFF
TGCGCCAGCAGCTTGGCCAGGGGAGGGCCCGGGGAGCTGTTTTTT
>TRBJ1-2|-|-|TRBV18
CASSSNRDYGYTF
TGTGCCAGCTCATCAAACAGGGACTATGGCTACACCTTC
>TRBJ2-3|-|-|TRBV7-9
CASSSRGIRDTQYF
TGTGCCAGCAGCTCGCGGGGCATCCGAGATACGCAGTATTTT
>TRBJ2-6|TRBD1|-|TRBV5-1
CASLDRGWTRDSGANVLTF
TGCGCCAGCCTCGACAGGGGTTGGACCCGGGACTCTGGGGCCAACGTCCTGACTTTC
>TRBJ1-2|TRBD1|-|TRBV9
CASSVGRGTYGYTF
TGTGCCAGCAGCGTAGGCAGGGGGACCTATGGCTACACCTTC
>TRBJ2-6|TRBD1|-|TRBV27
CASGESTGSGANVLTF
TGTGCCAGCGGAGAATCGACAGGGTCCGGGGCCAACGTCCTGACTTTC
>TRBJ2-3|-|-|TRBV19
CASSITTRTDTQYF
TGTGCCAGTAGTATAACAACACGCACAGATACGCAGTATTTT
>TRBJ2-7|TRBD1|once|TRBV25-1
CASSEYRQGVSYEQYF
TGTGCCAGCAGTGAATACCGGCAGGGGGTGTCCTACGAGCAGTACTTC
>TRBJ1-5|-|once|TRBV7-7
CASSTRAGQPQHF
TGTGCCAGCAGCACCCGTGCCGGGCAGCCCCAGCATTTT
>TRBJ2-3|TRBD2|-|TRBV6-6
CASRTSGRGTDTQYF
TGTGCCAGCAGGACTAGCGGGAGGGGCACAGATACGCAGTATTTT
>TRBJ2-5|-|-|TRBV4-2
CASSQDRGGGLETQYF
TGTGCCAGCAGCCAAGATCGGGGAGGGGGGCTGGAGACCCAGTACTTC
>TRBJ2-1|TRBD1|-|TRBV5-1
CASSLGQGAFNEQFF
TGCGCCAGCAGCCTGGGACAGGGGGCTTTCAATGAGCAGTTCTTC
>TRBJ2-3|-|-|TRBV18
CASSSGTSIEYF
TGTGCCAGCTCTTCCGGGACTTCAATTGAGTATTTT
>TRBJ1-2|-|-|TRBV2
CASRGRNNYGYTF
TGTGCCAGCAGGGGCCGTAATAACTATGGCTACACCTTC
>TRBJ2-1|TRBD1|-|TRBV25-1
CASSETGGEQFF
TGTGCCAGCAGTGAAACAGGGGGTGAGCAGTTCTTC
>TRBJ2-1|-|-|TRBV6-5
CASSYTIRGNEQFF
TGTGCCAGCAGTTATACGATCAGGGGCAATGAGCAGTTCTTC
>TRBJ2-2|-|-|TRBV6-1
CASSERDYSTGELFF
TGTGCCAGCAGTGAAAGAGACTACTCCACCGGGGAGCTGTTTTTT
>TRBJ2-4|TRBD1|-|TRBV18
CASSPDRVVGNIQYF
TGTGCCAGCTCACCCGACAGGGTTGTAGGAAACATTCAGTACTTC
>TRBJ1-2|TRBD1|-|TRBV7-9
CALGQTNYGYTF
TGTGCCCTGGGACAGACTAACTATGGCTACACCTTC
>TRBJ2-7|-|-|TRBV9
CASSVESGYEQYF
TGTGCCAGCAGCGTAGAGTCGGGCTACGAGCAGTACTTC
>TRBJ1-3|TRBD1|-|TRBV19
CASTTQGTGRRNTIYF
TGTGCCAGTACCACCCAAGGGACAGGGAGAAGAAACACCATATATTTT
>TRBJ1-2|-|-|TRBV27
CASSLSGGNYGYTF
TGTGCCAGCAGTTTATCGGGGGGGAACTATGGCTACACCTTC
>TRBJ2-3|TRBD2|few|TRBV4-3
CASSQAAGPGLAVTDTQYF
TGCGCCAGCAGCCAGGCCGCGGGACCGGGACTAGCGGTTACAGATACGCAGTATTTT
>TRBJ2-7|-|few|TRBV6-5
CASRKQGVYEQYF
TGTGCCAGCAGAAAACAGGGTGTCTACGAGCAGTACTTC
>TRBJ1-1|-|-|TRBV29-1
CSVFRDTEAFF
TGCAGCGTTTTCCGGGACACTGAAGCTTTCTTT
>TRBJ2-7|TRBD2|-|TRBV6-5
CASSWGSGGLPYEQYF
TGTGCCAGCAGTTGGGGTAGCGGGGGCCTCCCTTACGAGCAGTACTTC
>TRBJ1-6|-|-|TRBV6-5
CASSYGQLGSPLHF
TGTGCCAGCAGTTATGGGCAGTTAGGATCACCCCTCCACTTT
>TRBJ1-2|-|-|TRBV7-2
CASSSGIGYGYTF
TGTGCCAGCAGCTCAGGAATCGGCTATGGCTACACCTTC
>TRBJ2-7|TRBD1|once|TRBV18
CASSRLTGGQTFYEQYF
TGTGCCAGCTCCCGCCTGACAGGGGGCCAAACCTTCTACGAGCAGTACTTC
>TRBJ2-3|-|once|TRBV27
CASSPNGADTQYF
TGTGCCAGCAGTCCTAACGGGGCAGATACGCAGTATTTT
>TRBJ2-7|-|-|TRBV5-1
CASSLTQGPYEQYF
TGCGCCAGCAGCTTGACCCAGGGGCCCTACGAGCAGTACTTC